This entry lists 13 T cell receptor beta chains sequenced from one sample in a study of OX40 agonist ivuxolimab in advanced cancers. The table came from immunoSEQ multiplex PCR; TCRdb's copy has only in-frame clones and leaves some out. The table has 61,000 or so clones, over 70% seen once; the top ten hold roughly 2%. The sequencing used CD4+ or CD8+ T cells sorted from blood, collected in a trial of the OX40 agonist ivuxolimab. The receptor source for this set is an adult with an advanced solid tumor such as melanoma, head and neck, liver or kidney cancer.

CDR3: CASKSTRGNQPQHF. DNA for the CDR3: TGTGCCAGCAAGTCGACGAGGGGCAATCAGCCCCAGCATTTT. This sequence joins TRBV2 and TRBJ1-5; D remains ambiguous. The V end lost 7 bases, the J end lost 2 bases, and 12 bases lay between the germline ends. The CDR3 runs to 14 residues. Germline V gene sequence: CDR1 SNHLY, CDR2 FYNNEI. Full variable domain (rest looked up from reference TRBV2 and TRBJ1-5): EPEVTQTPSHQVTQMGQEVILRCVPISNHLYFYWYRQILGQKVEFLVSFYNNEISEKSEIFDDQFSVERPDGSNFTLKIRSTKLEDSAMYFCASKSTRGNQPQHFGDGTRLSIL.

This chain connects TRBV5-1 to TRBJ2-5; 12 bases map to TRBD2. The V and J ends lost 0 bases and 3 bases, in that order; junction bases with no gene match: 3. This CDR3 spans 16 amino acids. Per the germline V gene, CDR1 is SGHRS and CDR2 is YFSETQ. The CDR3 nucleotides are TGCGCCAGCAGCTTGGTTGCTAGCGGGGGGGAAGAGACCCAGTACTTC. It specifies CASSLVASGGEETQYF. The complete variable domain, with remaining parts taken from reference TRBV5-1 and TRBJ2-5, reads KAGVTQTPRYLIKTRGQQVTLSCSPISGHRSVSWYQQTPGQGLQFLFEYFSETQRNKGNFPGRFSGRQFSNSRSEMNVSTLELGDSALYLCASSLVASGGEETQYFGPGTRLLVL.

The chain has TRBV6-1 and TRBJ1-5; D possibly corresponds to TRBD1 (5 bases). The CDR3 runs 14 residues. CDR1 and CDR2 from the germline V gene are MNHNS and SASEGT. Trimming left V 7 bases short and J 1 base short, with 11 bases between. The CDR3 DNA is TGTGCCAGCAATAGATGGGGGAGCAATCAGCCCCAGCATTTT. Its protein is CASNRWGSNQPQHF.

This rearrangement joins TRBV5-1 to TRBJ2-1, with 14 bases lining up with TRBD2. There are 15 residues in the CDR3. The germline gives CDR1 SGHRS, CDR2 YFSETQ. Losses at the gene ends were 5 bases for V and 2 bases for J; bases not matched to a gene: 0. CDR3 loop: CASRTSGRAYNEQFF. Written as DNA, the CDR3 is TGCGCCAGCAGGACTAGCGGGAGGGCCTACAATGAGCAGTTCTTC.

The chain links TRBV4-2 to TRBJ2-2, with unresolved D. Trimming removed 1 base from V and 0 bases from J, with 9 bases in between. Germline values: CDR1 LGHNA, CDR2 YNFKEQ. This CDR3 contains 16 residues. The CDR3 coding sequence is TGTGCCAGCAGCCAAGCCAATATGGCGAACACCGGGGAGCTGTTTTTT. As protein: CASSQANMANTGELFF.

This clone was counted a few times. This chain uses TRBV6-1 with TRBJ1-5; tentative D call: TRBD1 (5 bases). Germline assignment: CDR1 MNHNS and CDR2 SASEGT. The CDR3 consists of 13 residues. V was clipped by 5 bases and J by 3 bases, with 8 bases between them. The CDR3: CASSPGHNQPQHF. CDR3 sequence (DNA): TGTGCCAGCAGTCCGGGGCACAATCAGCCCCAGCATTTT.

Only one count was recorded for this clone. CDR3 protein: CASSHTRPGLAAYEQYF. DNA for the CDR3: TGTGCCAGCAGCCACACACGCCCGGGACTAGCGGCCTACGAGCAGTACTTC. The genes are TRBV11-1 and TRBJ2-7, with 11 bases lining up with TRBD2. The CDR3 is made up of 17 amino acids. Germline CDR1 and CDR2: SGHAT and FQDESV (reference sequence). V shed 5 bases, J shed 2 bases, and the junction held 11 bases outside the gene matches. Together with reference TRBV11-1 and TRBJ2-7, the CDR3 gives the full variable domain: EAEVAQSPRYKITEKSQAVAFWCDPISGHATLYWYRQILGQGPELLVQFQDESVVDDSQLPKDRFSAERLKGVDSTLKIQPAELGDSAMYLCASSHTRPGLAAYEQYFGPGTRLTVT.

The chain couples TRBV29-1 to TRBJ2-3, with D possibly called TRBD1 or TRBD2 (5 bases each). Looked up from germline, CDR1 is SQVTM and CDR2 is ANQGSEA. V was pared by 7 bases and J by 0 bases, with 14 bases between. This CDR3 comprises 14 residues. The CDR3 region is CSARGEGSTDTQYF. The CDR3 coding sequence is TGCAGCGCCCGGGGAGAGGGGAGCACAGATACGCAGTATTTT.

The V call is TRBV28, the J call TRBJ1-3, with D perhaps TRBD1 (5 bases). The CDR3 is made up of 14 amino acids. Germline CDR1 reads MDHEN; CDR2 reads SYDVKM. V lost 5 bases to trimming and J lost 1 base, with 9 bases between them. CDR3 amino acids: CASSAQGSGNTIYF. DNA for the CDR3: TGTGCCAGCAGTGCTCAGGGTTCTGGAAACACCATATATTTT.

V and J are TRBV5-8 and TRBJ1-1; D is perhaps TRBD1 (6 bases). V lost 0 bases to trimming and J lost 4 bases, with 7 bases between them. Germline CDR1 reads SGHTS; CDR2 reads YDEGEE. There are 13 residues in the CDR3. The CDR3 nucleotides read TGTGCCAGCAGCTTGGACAGGGTCACTGAAGCTTTCTTT. Encoded protein: CASSLDRVTEAFF.

In DNA form, the CDR3 reads TGTGCCAGCAGCTTACGTGGCGGGAGGGGTACCGGGGAGCTGTTTTTT. Translating gives CASSLRGGRGTGELFF. V and J are TRBV7-9 and TRBJ2-2; 9 bases fit TRBD2. The V gene's germline CDR1 is SEHNR and CDR2 FQNEAQ (reference sequence). The CDR3 sequence is 16 residues long. V lost 2 bases and J lost 5; bases outside the gene matches: 6.

The chain links TRBV28 to TRBJ1-6, with D hard to call. Germline CDR1 and CDR2: MDHEN and SYDVKM. The CDR3 is 18 residues long. The ends were cut back, 6 bases at V and 0 bases at J, with 18 bases in the middle. This CDR3 reads CASSPSEGLGSYNSPLHF. CDR3 DNA sequence: TGTGCCAGCAGCCCATCAGAAGGTTTAGGCTCCTATAATTCACCCCTCCACTTT.

As concerns this clone: Compared with germline, one end of the junction differs, possibly owing to a read error. V usage is TRBV7-2 and J usage is TRBJ2-7, with TRBD2 matching over 10 bases. Per the germline V gene, CDR1 is SGHTA and CDR2 is FQGNSA. The CDR3 has 15 residues. DNA of the CDR3: TGTGCCAGCAGCGTAGCGGGGGGCAACTCCTACGAGCAGTACTTC. Translated: CASSVAGGNSYEQYF.